The text below deals with one TCR beta chain. Its specific antigen is unknown. No base-level quality is on record; no much larger clone is a single base apart. TCRbeta CDR3 regions were amplified from genomic DNA using the immunoSEQ Assay, a bias-controlled multiplex PCR. The original methods were these. Within the assay, amplification of reference gene primers was used to estimate how many nucleated cells each sample contained. Sequence reads were collapsed and filtered to measure the absolute abundance of every unique TCRbeta CDR3 rearrangement. For each sample, productive Simpson clonality was calculated by taking the square root of Simpson's diversity index across productive rearrangements. TCRdb carries this immuneACCESS record with in-frame sequences only. Its versions omit some clonotypes, under half of them owing to an unresolved V gene in the studies checked, with the rest unexplained. V, J and clone size reflect that table, while D and trimming were determined from the DNA. A total of hundreds of thousands of clones appear in this sample, 83% of them only once. Together, the top ten hold roughly 1.2% of the sample.

The data stem from a study of blood T cell repertoires in COVID-19 (dated by TCRdb to about 2020). In terms of the full investigation: The collaborator samples originated in the United States, Italy and Spain and spanned the acute and convalescent phases of COVID-19. The prospective study material was composed of cDNA or gDNA derived from T cells, B-cell-depleted T cells, or PBMCs. Subjects who had been exposed to COVID-19, were actively infected with it, or had recovered from it provided the deeply sampled blood TCRbeta repertoires that made up the dataset. The repertoires were made available in a free public database intended to serve as a resource for research on the immune response to SARS-CoV-2. The samples were drawn from the first 160 participants of the ongoing ImmuneRACE study and from 1,254 subjects provided by 6 global collaborators. A de-identified subject ID, COVID-19 status, age in years and sex were almost always included in the sample metadata. Where HLA class I and class II types were available, the types were taken from metadata supplied by the sample provider, not from assay-based typing.

Overall study results and their limits: The amount of clinical and demographic metadata varied by source and participant and was provided uncurated.

In Seattle, one collaborating source enrolled patients while the infection was active and tracked those patients longitudinally over the course of disease. Whole blood was collected in K2EDTA tubes by collaborating institutions according to the institutions' own protocols. For TCRbeta analysis, collaborator samples were shipped as frozen whole blood, as isolated PBMCs, or as DNA extracted from either sample type. V and J are trimmed by 1 base and 3 bases, and the gene matches miss 7 bases of the junction. CDR1 and CDR2 are read off the germline V gene (reference sequence) as LNHDA and SQIVND. From the cysteine through the phenylalanine, the CDR3 covers 16 amino acids. Only CDR3 DNA remains: 48 bases, in frame from the first base.

Recombination joined TRBV19 with TRBJ1-2; TRBD1 fits 8 bases in the junction. The TCR comes from a woman in her twenties or thirties with COVID-19, enrolled during active disease. Source material: peripheral blood. The CDR3 region: CASSIGETGADYGYTF. The base sequence is TGTGCCAGTAGTATAGGGGAGACAGGGGCCGACTATGGCTACACCTTC.